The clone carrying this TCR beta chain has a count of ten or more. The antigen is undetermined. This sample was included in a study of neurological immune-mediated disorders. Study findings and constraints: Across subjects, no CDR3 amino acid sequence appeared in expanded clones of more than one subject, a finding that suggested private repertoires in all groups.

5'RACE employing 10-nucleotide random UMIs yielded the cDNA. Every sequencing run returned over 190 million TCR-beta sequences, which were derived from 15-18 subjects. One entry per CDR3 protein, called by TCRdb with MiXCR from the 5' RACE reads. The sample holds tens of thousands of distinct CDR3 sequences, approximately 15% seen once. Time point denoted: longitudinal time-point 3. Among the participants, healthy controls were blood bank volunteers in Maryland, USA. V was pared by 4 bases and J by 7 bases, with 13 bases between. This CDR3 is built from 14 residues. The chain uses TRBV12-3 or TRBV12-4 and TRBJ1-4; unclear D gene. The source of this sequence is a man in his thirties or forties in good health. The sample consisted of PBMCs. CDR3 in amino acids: CASSWRGSGEKLFF. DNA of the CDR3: TGTGCCAGCAGTTGGCGGGGTTCCGGTGAAAAACTGTTTTTT.